What follows are 4 T cell receptor beta chains derived from one specimen sequenced in a study of regulatory T cells in long-lasting Graves disease. The sample's time point: newly diagnosed GD, antithyroid drugs for less than 3 months. Making the TCR library involved RNA that had been extracted from PBMCs. Construction of the TCR beta libraries employed iRepertoire HTBI primers in conjunction with Arm-PCR of CDR3 regions. TCRdb re-analysed the multiplex PCR reads in MiXCR, keeping a single row per CDR3 protein. This table has about 560,000 distinct CDR3 sequences, 15% to 20% appearing once. The data were also submitted as part of a second study, on T cells in Graves' hyperthyroidism and ophthalmopathy.

The material was peripheral blood mononuclear cells (PBMCs), obtained at new diagnosis, from a patient treated with antithyroid drugs. All receptors derive from a man younger than 30 with Graves disease.

This clonotype was seen many times. The gene calls are TRBV27 and TRBJ2-3, with 8 bases that match TRBD2. Germline assignment: CDR1 MNHEY and CDR2 SMNVEV (reference sequence). V lost 4 bases, J lost 2 bases, and 14 bases stayed unmatched. The CDR3 extends over 18 amino acids. The CDR3 here is CASSYLWLAGASTDTQYF. The CDR3 region has the DNA TGTGCCAGCAGTTACCTTTGGCTAGCGGGCGCCTCCACAGATACGCAGTATTTT.

This clonotype has only a few counts. This chain connects TRBV9 to TRBJ2-1; TRBD2 is a possible D gene (6 bases). CDR3 length equals 18 residues. V was shortened by 0 bases and J by 0 bases, with 16 bases between the two germline ends. Germline assignment: CDR1 SGDLS and CDR2 YYNGEE. DNA for the CDR3: TGTGCCAGCAGCGTAGGAATTGTTGGCGGGGCCTCCTACAATGAGCAGTTCTTC. Translating it yields CASSVGIVGGASYNEQFF.

This clonotype was seen only a few times. The CDR3 sequence: CASSYLPAGVPSEQYF. Written as DNA, the CDR3 is TGTGCCAGCAGTTACCTCCCGGCGGGAGTACCGAGCGAGCAGTACTTC. The chain has TRBV6-5 and TRBJ2-7; 7 bases are shared with TRBD2. The CDR3 length is 16 residues. With 2 bases clipped from V and 6 bases from J, the junction kept 13 bases outside the gene matches. Per germline, CDR1 MNHEY and CDR2 SVGAGI.

This clonotype was detected ten times or more. The chain is built from TRBV30 and TRBJ1-4; TRBD1 matches 8 bases. The CDR3 totals 12 residues. Germline V gene sequence: CDR1 GTSNPN, CDR2 SVGIG (reference sequence). V was clipped by 5 bases and J by 9 bases; unmatched bases: 5. As DNA, the CDR3 is TGTGCCTGGGGGCAGGGGGCCCAAAAACTGTTTTTT. Protein product: CAWGQGAQKLFF. The variable domain in full, completed from reference TRBV30 and TRBJ1-4, reads SQTIHQWPATLVQPVGSPLSLECTVEGTSNPNLYWYRQAAGRGLQLLFYSVGIGQISSEVPQNLSASRPQDRQFILSSKKLLLSDSGFYLCAWGQGAQKLFFGSGTQLSVL.